One sample yielded the 12 T cell receptor beta chains listed below, sequenced in a study of tumor-infiltrating lymphocytes in primary liver carcinoma. Constant-region priming of about 520 ng total RNA yielded TCR beta cDNA. ARM-PCR was slightly modified, and three nested multiplex PCR rounds with it gave rise to the TCR beta libraries. In the first two PCR rounds, TRBV1-TRBV30 forward primers were paired with a C-beta reverse primer, and each round lasted about 9 cycles. TCRdb redid the calling of the multiplex PCR reads with MiXCR, one entry per CDR3 protein. The data hold hundreds of thousands of distinct CDR3 sequences, with about three fifths observed a single time. Unsorted whole blood yielded the blood RNA, and germline DNA was also extracted. Sequencing was performed on peripheral blood. The receptors were sampled from a woman aged 30 to 39 with primary liver carcinoma and hepatitis B virus infection.

The sample holds many counts of this clonotype. V gene TRBV14 combines with J gene TRBJ1-1; D is possibly TRBD1 (5 bases). The CDR3 loop spans 16 amino acids. Trimming took off 3 bases at V and 3 bases at J, with 17 bases between the two ends. Germline V lookup: CDR1 SGHDN, CDR2 FVKESK. The CDR3 region is CASSHKVRGQDTEAFF. CDR3 DNA: TGTGCCAGCAGCCATAAGGTGAGGGGCCAGGACACTGAAGCTTTCTTT. The full variable domain, in which reference TRBV14 and TRBJ1-1 provide the parts outside the CDR3, is EAGVTQFPSHSVIEKGQTVTLRCDPISGHDNLYWYRRVMGKEIKFLLHFVKESKQDESGMPNNRFLAERTGGTYSTLKVQPAELEDSGVYFCASSHKVRGQDTEAFFGQGTRLTVV.

Details on this clonotype: Given a much more abundant clone one base away, this may be a read error. The rearrangement uses TRBV29-1 and TRBJ1-5; D ambiguous. Looked up from germline, CDR1 is SQVTM and CDR2 is ANQGSEA. There are 13 residues in the CDR3. V lost 5 bases and J 2 bases, leaving 10 bases between the germline ends. Written as DNA, the CDR3 is TGCAGCGTTCGCCTTGGGGGCAATCAGCCCCAGCATTTT. Amino acid sequence: CSVRLGGNQPQHF. The variable domain in full, with the rest retrieved from reference TRBV29-1 and TRBJ1-5, is SAVISQKPSRDICQRGTSLTIQCQVDSQVTMMFWYRQQPGQSLTLIATANQGSEATYESGFVIDKFPISRPNLTFSTLTVSNMSPEDSSIYLCSVRLGGNQPQHFGDGTRLSIL.

The chain links TRBV2 to TRBJ2-7; weak D call: TRBD2 (7 bases). The CDR3 is 18 amino acids. Germline V CDR1 and CDR2: SNHLY, FYNNEI. V lost 5 bases to trimming and J lost 1 base, with 24 bases between them. CDR3 in amino acids: CASSPRAGGGSSSYEQYF. The CDR3 bases are TGTGCCAGCAGTCCCCGCGCCGGCGGGGGCAGTTCGTCCTACGAGCAGTACTTC.

The chain carries TRBV6-5 and TRBJ1-1; the match to TRBD1 covers 8 bases. Germline trimming cut 2 bases from V and 4 bases from J; bases unmatched to any gene: 6. The CDR3 runs 15 residues. Germline assignment: CDR1 MNHEY and CDR2 SVGAGI. The CDR3 loop reads CASSYGDRWATEAFF. As DNA, the CDR3 is TGTGCCAGCAGTTACGGGGACAGGTGGGCCACTGAAGCTTTCTTT.

J is TRBJ2-3 and V is TRBV6-5; 10 nucleotides line up with TRBD2. V gave up 0 bases and J gave up 0 bases; unmatched junction bases: 3. Per the germline V gene, CDR1 is MNHEY and CDR2 is SVGAGI. The CDR3 consists of 17 residues. CDR3 DNA sequence: TGTGCCAGCAGTTACTCGCTACTAGCGGGAAGCACAGATACGCAGTATTTT. Its translation: CASSYSLLAGSTDTQYF.

This clonotype has at least ten counts. The chain recombines TRBV12-3 or TRBV12-4 with TRBJ1-1; no reliable D call. Between the trimmed V and J ends, which lost 6 bases and 12 bases, there was a span of 17 bases. This CDR3 region has 12 residues. The CDR3 reads CASREPAGRTFF. The CDR3 DNA reads TGTGCCAGCAGAGAACCCGCGGGGAGGACTTTCTTT.

About this clonotype itself: Since a much larger clone is just one base distant, this may be a read error. The V gene is TRBV4-1, the J gene TRBJ1-1; possibly TRBD1 for D (6 bases). V was trimmed by 5 bases and J by 8 bases, leaving 18 bases between them. CDR3 length: 14 amino acids. Germline V gene data show CDR1 as MGHRA and CDR2 as YSYEKL. The CDR3 coding sequence is TGCGCCAGCAGCGAAACCGGGTCAGGGGAAGAAGCTTTCTTT. The encoded protein is CASSETGSGEEAFF.

A remark on this clonotype: The DNA is left out, because the CDR3 cannot be placed on it with certainty; the CDR3 is given as TCRdb lists it. V usage is TRBV4-3 and J usage is TRBJ2-2; TRBD1 reflects the table's D call only, with no check against the DNA. Germline loops: CDR1 LGHNA, CDR2 YSLEER. The CDR3 spans 17 residues, counting both ends. The CDR3 sequence is CASSQITGLVNTGSCFF.

The CDR3 coding sequence is TGTGCCAGCAGCTTGGGCATCACAGATACGCAGTATTTT. The encoded protein is CASSLGITDTQYF. The chain uses TRBV5-5 and TRBJ2-3, with D hard to call. Germline values: CDR1 SGHKS, CDR2 YYEKEE (reference sequence). Trimming removed 0 bases from V and 2 bases from J, with 4 bases in between. The CDR3 is 13 amino acids.

About this clonotype: Being one base from a much bigger clone, this may be a read error. The rearrangement joins TRBV12-3 or TRBV12-4 to TRBJ2-1; the D gene is possibly TRBD2 (5 bases). V was cut by 4 bases and J by 16 bases, with 20 bases left in between. This CDR3 region has 13 residues. Here the CDR3 reads CASSSDWDLRVFF. The CDR3 nucleotides are TGTGCCAGCAGTTCGGATTGGGATTTGAGGGTTTTCTTC.

About this clonotype: A much larger clone differs by one base, so this may be a read error. The rearrangement links TRBV12-3 or TRBV12-4 to TRBJ2-5; D not certain. The CDR3 length is 11 residues. The CDR3 DNA reads as TGTACCAGCAGTTTGGGTTGGACCCAGTACTTC. It yields the protein CTSSLGWTQYF.

Points on this clonotype: It may be a read error: a sequence one base away is much more abundant. The chain joins TRBV6-2 or TRBV6-3 to TRBJ2-3, with D possibly being TRBD1 or TRBD2 (6 bases each). The V and J ends lost 6 bases and 2 bases respectively, with 15 bases between them. Germline V gives CDR1 MNHEY, CDR2 SVGEGT. The CDR3 consists of 15 residues. The CDR3 sequence is CASRSQGGFTDTQYF. In DNA, the CDR3 is TGTGCCAGCAGGTCCCAAGGGGGGTTCACAGATACGCAGTATTTT.